What follows describes a single T cell receptor (beta chain). Blood CD8+ and CD4+ T cells underwent high-throughput TCR beta sequencing. This sample was included in a study of CD8 T cells in Susac syndrome. The CDR3 spans 12 residues. The V gene's germline CDR1 is DFQATT and CDR2 SNEGSKA (reference sequence). V lost 6 bases to trimming and J lost 6 bases, with 15 bases between them. Random hexamers served to reverse transcribe about 0.5 to 1 ug RNA. TCR beta CDR3 was amplified by immunoSEQ covering 54 Vbeta and 13 Jbeta. From the immunoSEQ multiplex PCR reads, TCRdb called clonotypes with MiXCR, one entry per CDR3 protein. Of approximately 200,000 distinct CDR3 sequences in the sample, over 90% were seen once.

The chain uses TRBV20-1 and TRBJ2-7, with D unresolved. Sequenced sample: CD4+ T cells from PBMCs. This TCR was sampled from a human donor with multiple sclerosis. CDR3 sequence reads: CSALTQSGEQYV. The CDR3 region has the DNA TGCAGTGCCCTCACACAGTCCGGCGAGCAGTACGTC.